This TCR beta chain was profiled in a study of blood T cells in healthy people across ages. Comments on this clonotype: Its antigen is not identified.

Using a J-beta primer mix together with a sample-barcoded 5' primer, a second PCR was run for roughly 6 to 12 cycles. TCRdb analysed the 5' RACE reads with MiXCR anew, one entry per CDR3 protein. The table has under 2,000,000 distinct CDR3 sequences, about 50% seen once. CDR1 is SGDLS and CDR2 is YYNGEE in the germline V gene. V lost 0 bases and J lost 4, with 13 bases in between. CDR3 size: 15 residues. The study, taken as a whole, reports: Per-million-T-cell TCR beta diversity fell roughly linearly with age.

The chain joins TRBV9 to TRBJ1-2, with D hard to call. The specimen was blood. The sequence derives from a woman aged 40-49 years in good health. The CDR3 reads CASSVVEGSGYGYTF. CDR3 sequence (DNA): TGTGCCAGCAGCGTAGTTGAAGGGTCTGGCTATGGCTACACCTTC.